Included here is one T cell receptor beta chain sequence, with context. Its specificity is not known. The V gene lost 3 bases and the J gene lost 6 bases, with 13 bases spanning the gap. The CDR3 length is 13 residues. Germline CDR1 and CDR2: SGDLS and YYNGEE. Quantitative 5'-RACE was performed with molecular barcodes, and it yielded the TCR beta libraries. TCRdb itself ran the 5' RACE reads through MiXCR, one entry per CDR3 protein. The data contain hundreds of thousands of distinct CDR3 sequences, more than 9.5% of them seen just once; the ten biggest clones take up under 7.5%. The entry originates in a study of CD8 T cells in ankylosing spondylitis. Overall study results and limits: Ankylosing spondylitis blood appeared to carry a characteristic TCR beta motif of roughly eight highly homologous variants. Reports of some motif variants in reactive arthritis synovial fluid and blood predate this one. Reported data indicate significant enrichment of disease-linked clones within matched ankylosing spondylitis synovial fluid.

The material sequenced was blood, either unsorted or a sorted T cell fraction (not recorded which). The clonotype comes from a male donor with ankylosing spondylitis. This chain joins TRBV9 and TRBJ2-7, with D possibly called TRBD1 or TRBD2 (5 bases each). CDR3 DNA sequence: TGTGCCAGCAGCGCCGGGACGGAACGCGAGCAGTACTTC. This gives the protein CASSAGTEREQYF.